This TCR beta chain derives from a study of immune heterogeneity within non-small cell lung tumors. The template for each sample was roughly 600 ng of genomic DNA, which had been extracted from bulk tumor tissue. The authors collected several far-apart biopsies from each primary tumor during surgery. Patients underwent curative surgery for non-small cell lung cancer (untreated and newly diagnosed). The CDR3 is made up of 12 amino acids. Between the trimmed V and J ends, which lost 8 bases and 1 base, there was a span of 11 bases. Germline lookup yields CDR1 DFQATT and CDR2 SNEGSKA (reference sequence). The TCR beta CDR3 region underwent multiplex PCR amplification with 32 V and 13 J primers. TCRdb re-derived calls from the multiplex PCR reads in MiXCR, one entry per CDR3 protein. The table includes some 2,500 distinct CDR3 sequences, roughly 48% detected once.

The sample was lung tumor tissue. The chain carries TRBV20-1 and TRBJ1-1; D gene ambiguous. This TCR came from a man in his forties or fifties with non-small cell lung cancer. The CDR3 DNA reads as TGCAGTACCCGTCCCGCGAACACTGAAGCTTTCTTT. Translation: CSTRPANTEAFF.